The subject of this entry is one T cell receptor (beta chain). The protocol was immunoSEQ multiplex PCR, while the TCRdb copy is restricted to in-frame clones and leaves out a portion. The sample lists about 45,000 clones; approximately 91% were seen once. This sample is part of a study of T cell changes during pregnancy in multiple sclerosis. V lost 6 bases and J 5 bases, leaving 11 bases between the germline ends. CDR3 length: 13 amino acids. Germline-derived CDR1 and CDR2 are SGHTA and FQGTGA. This TCR was recovered from a female donor with multiple sclerosis, enrolled in a pregnancy study. Sequences were obtained from PBMCs (not recorded whether the cells were cultured). V and J are TRBV7-3 and TRBJ2-1, with D perhaps matching TRBD2 (5 bases). The chain's CDR3 is CASSLDLNNEQFF. CDR3 nucleotides: TGTGCCAGCAGTTTGGACTTAAACAATGAGCAGTTCTTC.